Following are 5 T cell receptor beta chains from one sample sequenced in a study of T cell repertoires in cytomegalovirus infection. The antigens of these receptors remain unknown. TCRdb re-called the reads with MiXCR, one entry per CDR3 protein. This table has around 81,000 distinct CDR3 sequences, around 40% appearing once. Sequencing was performed on CD8+ T cells from cultured PBMCs, taken from culture after CMV antigen stimulation. These receptors originate from a human donor in good health (CMV status not recorded). Some clones in this sample may be carry-over from other donors' samples.

CDR3 bases: TGTGCCAGCAGCTTGGGAGCGACTGTTGGCAGGGGAATCCCCTATAATTCACCCCTCCACTTT. The encoded protein is CASSLGATVGRGIPYNSPLHF. The V call is TRBV5-6, the J call TRBJ1-6; maybe TRBD1 (6 bases). Germline CDR1 is SGHDT and CDR2 is YYEEEE. This CDR3 is built from 21 residues. Trimming removed 0 bases at V and 2 bases at J, with 24 bases between.

The chain has TRBV6-8 and TRBJ1-1; 7 positions agree with TRBD1. This CDR3 spans 14 amino acids. CDR1 MNHGY and CDR2 SAAAGT come from the germline V gene. The trim removed 5 bases at V and 3 bases at J, leaving 6 bases unmatched. The DNA of the CDR3 is TGTGCCAGCAGTGCGACAGGGATAGACACTGAAGCTTTCTTT. This gives the protein CASSATGIDTEAFF.

The J gene is TRBJ2-2, the V gene TRBV7-6; D is perhaps TRBD2 (5 bases). Trimming stripped 1 base from V and 5 bases from J, with 5 bases between. This CDR3 spans 13 amino acids. From germline, CDR1 is SGHVS and CDR2 FNYEAQ. CDR3 in DNA: TGTGCCAGCAGCTTAGGGGAGACCGGGGAGCTGTTTTTT. This sequence encodes CASSLGETGELFF.

This clonotype was found many times. The gene calls are TRBV28 and TRBJ2-7, with D maybe TRBD2 (5 bases). Germline V gene lookup returns CDR1 MDHEN and CDR2 SYDVKM. This CDR3 is 14 amino acids long. V shed 5 bases and J shed 4 bases, with 15 bases lying between them. The CDR3 DNA sequence: TGTGCCAGCAGTAGAGAGCGGAGAGGGTACGAGCAGTACTTC. Its translation: CASSRERRGYEQYF.

This chain connects TRBV11-2 to TRBJ2-1, with D perhaps TRBD1 (5 bases). The CDR3 runs to 14 residues. Germline CDR1 and CDR2: SGHAT and FQNNGV. Trimming shortened V by 4 bases and J by 3 bases, and 10 bases separated the two germline ends. CDR3 sequence (DNA): TGTGCCAGCAGCTCCCTCAGGGACTACAATGAGCAGTTCTTC. Translation gives CASSSLRDYNEQFF.